The sequence of this T cell receptor beta chain was determined in a study of control samples from healthy donors and cancer patients. Germline lookup yields CDR1 MDHEN and CDR2 SYDVKM. This CDR3 has 16 residues. With 6 bases removed from V and 1 base from J, the gap between germline ends came to 18 bases. TCRdb keeps only in-frame clones here, not all; method: immunoSEQ multiplex PCR. The data hold roughly 100,000 clones, with about 86% observed a single time. The V and J genes are TRBV28 and TRBJ1-2; a possible D gene is TRBD1 (6 bases). This receptor was taken from a woman between 45 and 60 years old in good health. The specimen sequenced was blood. The DNA for the CDR3 is TGTGCCAGCAGCCCCGGGGACAACCCGATTAACTATGGCTACACCTTC. This codes for CASSPGDNPINYGYTF.